This paragraph covers one T cell receptor beta chain sequence. Its matching antigen is unknown. The data originate from a study of persistence of HIV-infected CD4 T cells. An overlapping HIV-1 Gag peptide pool stimulated these cells at about 0.91 ug/peptide/mL. Memory cells lacking CD40L and CD69 with high CD45RO were sorted. The V and J ends lost 3 bases and 5 bases, in that order; junction bases with no gene match: 14. Germline CDR1 is LNHDA and CDR2 is SQIVND (reference sequence). The CDR3 totals 17 residues. This was the immunoSEQ version 4 assay in survey mode. The protocol was immunoSEQ multiplex PCR, while the TCRdb copy is restricted to in-frame clones and leaves out a portion. The sample contains approximately 39,000 clones, 82% of which appear only once.

The receptor was isolated from an adult with HIV. The donor label of this sample is uncertain. The chain recombines TRBV19 with TRBJ2-3; 7 positions match TRBD1. Sequenced here: cultured CD4+ T cells from PBMCs, sampled from a patient who received antiretroviral therapy. CDR3 region: CASSINRQGRGRDTQYF. CDR3 bases: TGTGCCAGTAGTATTAACCGACAGGGTAGGGGTCGAGATACGCAGTATTTT.